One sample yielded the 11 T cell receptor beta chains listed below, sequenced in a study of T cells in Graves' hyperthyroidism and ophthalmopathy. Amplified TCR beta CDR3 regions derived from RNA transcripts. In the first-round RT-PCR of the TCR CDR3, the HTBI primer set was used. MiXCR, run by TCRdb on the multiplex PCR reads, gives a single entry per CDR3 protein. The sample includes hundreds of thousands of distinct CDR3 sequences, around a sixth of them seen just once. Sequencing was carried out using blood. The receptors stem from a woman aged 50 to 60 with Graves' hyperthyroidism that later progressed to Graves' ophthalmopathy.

CDR3 sequence: CASSFGEDGYTF. Here the CDR3 DNA reads TGTGCCAGCAGCTTCGGGGAGGATGGCTACACCTTC. The chain joins TRBV5-5 to TRBJ1-2, with D hard to call. The V end lost 2 bases, the J end lost 6 bases, and 8 bases lay between the germline ends. Germline values: CDR1 SGHKS, CDR2 YYEKEE (reference sequence). CDR3 size: 12 residues.

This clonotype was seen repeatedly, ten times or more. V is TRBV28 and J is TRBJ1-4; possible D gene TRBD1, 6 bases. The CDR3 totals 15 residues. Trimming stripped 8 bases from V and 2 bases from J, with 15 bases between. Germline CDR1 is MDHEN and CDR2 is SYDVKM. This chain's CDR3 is CASCRTGTTNEKLFF. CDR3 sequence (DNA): TGTGCCAGCTGCCGAACAGGGACCACTAATGAAAAACTGTTTTTT.

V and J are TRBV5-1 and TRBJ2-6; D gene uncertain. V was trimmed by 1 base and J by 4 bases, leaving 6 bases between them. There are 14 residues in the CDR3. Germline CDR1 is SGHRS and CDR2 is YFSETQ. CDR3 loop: CASSLKVGANVLTF. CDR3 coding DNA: TGCGCCAGCAGCTTGAAAGTCGGGGCCAACGTCCTGACTTTC.

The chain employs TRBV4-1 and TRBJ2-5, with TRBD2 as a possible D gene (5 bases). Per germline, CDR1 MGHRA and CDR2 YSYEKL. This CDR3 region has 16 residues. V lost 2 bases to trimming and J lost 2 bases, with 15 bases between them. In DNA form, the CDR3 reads TGCGCCAGCAGCCAAAGAACTAGTCGATTTCAAGAGACCCAGTACTTC. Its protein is CASSQRTSRFQETQYF.

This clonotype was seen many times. CDR3 loop: CASSLTGPDTQYF. CDR3 coding DNA: TGTGCCAGCTCACTCACAGGGCCGGATACGCAGTATTTT. The genes are TRBV18 and TRBJ2-3; D perhaps matches TRBD1 (6 bases). V shed 4 bases and J shed 6 bases, with 11 bases lying between them. The CDR3 sequence is 13 residues long. The germline CDR1 and CDR2 sequences are KGHSH and LQKENI.

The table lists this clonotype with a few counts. The CDR3 DNA follows: TGTGCCTCCCACCAGTGGATCTATGGCTACACCTTC. Amino acids: CASHQWIYGYTF. The J gene is TRBJ1-2, the V gene TRBV19; no definite D call. The germline CDR1 and CDR2 sequences are LNHDA and SQIVND (reference sequence). The CDR3 covers 12 residues. The ends were cut back, 11 bases at V and 4 bases at J, with 14 bases in the middle.

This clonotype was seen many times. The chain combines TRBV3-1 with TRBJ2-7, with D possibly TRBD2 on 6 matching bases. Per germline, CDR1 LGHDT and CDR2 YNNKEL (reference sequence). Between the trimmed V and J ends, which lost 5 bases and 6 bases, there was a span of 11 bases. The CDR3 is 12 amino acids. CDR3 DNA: TGTGCCAGCAGCGCCGGGAGCCCCGAGCAGTACTTC. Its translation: CASSAGSPEQYF.

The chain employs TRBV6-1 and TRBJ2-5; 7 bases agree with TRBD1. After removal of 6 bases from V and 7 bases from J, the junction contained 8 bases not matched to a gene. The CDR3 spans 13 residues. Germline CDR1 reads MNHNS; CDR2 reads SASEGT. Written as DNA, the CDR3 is TGTGCCAGCAGCATGGGGCCAGGGGGGACCCAGTACTTC. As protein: CASSMGPGGTQYF.

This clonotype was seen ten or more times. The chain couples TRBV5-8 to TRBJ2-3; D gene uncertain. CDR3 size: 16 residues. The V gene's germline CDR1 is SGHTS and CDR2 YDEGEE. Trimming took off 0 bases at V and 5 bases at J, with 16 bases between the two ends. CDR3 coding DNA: TGTGCCAGCAGCTTGGGGCGAAGGATTTTCGGAGATACGCAGTATTTT. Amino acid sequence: CASSLGRRIFGDTQYF.

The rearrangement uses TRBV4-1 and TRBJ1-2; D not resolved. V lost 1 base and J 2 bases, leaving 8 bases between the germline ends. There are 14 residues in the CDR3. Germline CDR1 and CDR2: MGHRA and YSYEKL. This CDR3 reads CASSQALGNYGYTF. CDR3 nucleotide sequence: TGCGCCAGCAGCCAAGCTTTAGGGAACTATGGCTACACCTTC.

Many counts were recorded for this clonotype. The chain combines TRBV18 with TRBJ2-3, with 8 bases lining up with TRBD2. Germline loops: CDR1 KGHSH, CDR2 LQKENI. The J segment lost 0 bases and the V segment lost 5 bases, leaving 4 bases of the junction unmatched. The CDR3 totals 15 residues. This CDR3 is CASSTGLDSTDTQYF. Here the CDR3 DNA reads TGTGCCAGCTCAACGGGACTAGATAGCACAGATACGCAGTATTTT.